Sequencing of this T cell receptor (beta chain) was carried out in a study of metastatic and nonmetastatic thyroid tumors. Whole-study context: The authors compared repertoires across blood and tumor or nodule tissue from malignant and benign thyroid patients.

All patients reached thyroid surgery having received no treatment beforehand. Germline lookup yields CDR1 MNHEY and CDR2 SMNVEV (reference sequence). The CDR3 length is 16 residues. Original methodology: Across clinicopathological groups, CDR3 differences served as the basis for building a distant-metastasis classifier for papillary thyroid cancer. MiXCR was used by TCRdb to re-call the PCR reads. The V and J calls here are based on TCRdb, not the publication. The table has 20,000 to 30,000 clones, roughly 18% seen once; the top ten hold approximately 4.6%. Concerning this clone: One end of the junction fails to match germline, which may point to a read error.

The sequenced material came from blood. This clonotype originated in a male donor with papillary thyroid cancer or a benign thyroid nodule (not recorded which). Some clones in this sample may be carry-over from other donors' samples. The J gene is TRBJ2-3, the V gene TRBV27; 9 nucleotides match TRBD2. The CDR3 region is CAISLIRGGGTDTQYF. The CDR3, as DNA: TGTGCCATCAGTTTAATCCGCGGGGGGGGCACAGATACGCAGTATTTT.